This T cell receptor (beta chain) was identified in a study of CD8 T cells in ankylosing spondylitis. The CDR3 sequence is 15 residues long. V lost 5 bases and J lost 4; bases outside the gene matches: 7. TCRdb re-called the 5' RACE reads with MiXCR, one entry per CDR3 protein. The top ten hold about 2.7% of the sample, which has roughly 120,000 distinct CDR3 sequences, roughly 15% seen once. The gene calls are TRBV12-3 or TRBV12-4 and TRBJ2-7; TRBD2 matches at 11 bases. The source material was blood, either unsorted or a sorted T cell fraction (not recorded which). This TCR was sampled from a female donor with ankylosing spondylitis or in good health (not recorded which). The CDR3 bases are TGTGCCAGCAGTACAGGGACTAGCGGAATTTACGAGCAGTACTTC. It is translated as CASSTGTSGIYEQYF.